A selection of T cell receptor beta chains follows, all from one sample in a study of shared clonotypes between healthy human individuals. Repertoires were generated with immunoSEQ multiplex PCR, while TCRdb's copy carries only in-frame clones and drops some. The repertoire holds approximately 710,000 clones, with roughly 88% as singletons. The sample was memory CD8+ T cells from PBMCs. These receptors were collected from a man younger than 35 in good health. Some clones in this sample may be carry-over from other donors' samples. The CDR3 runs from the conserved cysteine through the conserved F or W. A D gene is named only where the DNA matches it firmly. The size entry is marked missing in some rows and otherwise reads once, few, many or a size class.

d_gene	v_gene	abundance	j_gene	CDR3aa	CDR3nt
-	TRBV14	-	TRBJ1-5	CASSPEPSRDSNQPQHF	TGTGCCAGCAGCCCCGAACCTTCACGGGATAGCAATCAGCCCCAGCATTTT
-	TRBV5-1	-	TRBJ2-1	CASSLTPYRGPTGLASNEQFF	TGCGCCAGCAGCTTGACCCCTTACAGGGGGCCTACGGGACTAGCCTCCAATGAGCAGTTCTTC
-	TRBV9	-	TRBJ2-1	CASSDPTGFNYNEQFF	TGTGCCAGCAGCGACCCGACAGGATTCAATTACAATGAGCAGTTCTTC
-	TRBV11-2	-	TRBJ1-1	CASSLVMNTEAFF	TGTGCCAGCAGCTTAGTTATGAACACTGAAGCTTTCTTT
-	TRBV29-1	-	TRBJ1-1	CSGGEGYQDTEAFF	TGCAGCGGCGGGGAAGGGTATCAGGACACTGAAGCTTTCTTT
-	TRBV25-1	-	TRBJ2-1	CASSELSNRDSDEQFF	TGTGCCAGCAGTGAACTATCCAACAGGGATTCGGATGAGCAGTTCTTC
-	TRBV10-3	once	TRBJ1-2	CAISAGTVSNYGYTF	TGTGCCATCAGTGCCGGGACGGTTAGTAACTATGGCTACACCTTC
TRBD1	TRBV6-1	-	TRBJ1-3	CASSEGTGGGNTIYF	TGTGCCAGCAGTGAAGGGACAGGGGGTGGAAACACCATATATTTT
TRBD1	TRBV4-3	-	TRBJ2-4	CASSQDLLSSGTGDGIQYF	TGCGCCAGCAGCCAAGATTTGTTGTCTTCTGGGACAGGGGACGGCATTCAGTACTTC
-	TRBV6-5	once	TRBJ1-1	CASSPTGTEAFF	TGTGCCAGCAGTCCCACAGGGACAGAAGCTTTCTTT
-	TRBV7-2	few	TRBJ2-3	CASSFMVGVESTDTQYF	TGTGCCAGCAGCTTCATGGTCGGGGTAGAGAGCACAGATACGCAGTATTTT
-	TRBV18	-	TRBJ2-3	CASSPPGTDTQYF	TGTGCCAGCTCACCACCTGGCACAGATACGCAGTATTTT
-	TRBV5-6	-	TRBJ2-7	CASSLMGVAWGTEPYEQYF	TGTGCCAGCAGCTTGATGGGGGTAGCATGGGGAACAGAGCCCTACGAGCAGTACTTC
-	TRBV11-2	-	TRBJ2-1	CASSPRLGPRHPNNEQFF	TGTGCCAGCAGCCCTCGTTTGGGGCCTCGCCACCCCAACAATGAGCAGTTCTTC
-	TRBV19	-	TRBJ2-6	CASSSDRSGANVLTF	TGTGCCAGTAGTTCGGACAGATCTGGGGCCAACGTCCTGACTTTC
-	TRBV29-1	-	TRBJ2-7	CSALESSYEQYF	TGCAGCGCTTTGGAGAGCTCCTACGAGCAGTACTTC
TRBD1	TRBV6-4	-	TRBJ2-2	CASSITGTETGELFF	TGTGCCAGCAGTATTACCGGGACAGAGACCGGGGAGCTGTTTTTT
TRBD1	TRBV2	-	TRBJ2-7	CASRTGQGWFDEQYF	TGTGCCAGCAGGACCGGACAGGGTTGGTTCGACGAGCAGTACTTC
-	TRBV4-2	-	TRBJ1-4	CASSPFGGGDEKLFF	TGTGCCAGCAGCCCCTTCGGCGGGGGGGATGAAAAACTGTTTTTT
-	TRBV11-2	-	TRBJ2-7	CASTPGARVAYEQYF	TGTGCCAGCACCCCGGGGGCCAGGGTCGCCTACGAGCAGTACTTC
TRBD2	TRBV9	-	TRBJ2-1	CASNPGGRAHEQFF	TGTGCCAGTAACCCGGGCGGGAGGGCCCATGAGCAGTTCTTC
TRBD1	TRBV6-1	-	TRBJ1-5	CASSDGDRNQPQHF	TGTGCCAGCAGTGACGGGGACAGGAATCAGCCCCAGCATTTT
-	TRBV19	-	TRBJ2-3	CASSDRTGRDTQYF	TGTGCCAGTAGCGACAGGACTGGGAGGGATACGCAGTATTTT
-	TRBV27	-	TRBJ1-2	CASSSRGTDYGYTF	TGTGCCAGCAGCTCCCGGGGGACCGACTATGGCTACACCTTC
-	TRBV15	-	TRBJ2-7	CATSRLDSYSSYEQYF	TGTGCCACCAGCAGACTGGACAGCTATAGCTCCTACGAGCAGTACTTC
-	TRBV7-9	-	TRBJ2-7	CASSLGLEQYF	TGTGCCAGCAGCTTAGGTCTGGAGCAGTACTTC
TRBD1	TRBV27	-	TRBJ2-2	CASSLSLGQGARYTGELFF	TGTGCCAGCAGTTTATCCCTCGGACAGGGGGCGAGATACACCGGGGAGCTGTTTTTT
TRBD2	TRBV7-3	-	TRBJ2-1	CASSLMPGGPFSEQFF	TGTGCCAGCAGCTTAATGCCGGGAGGGCCGTTTAGTGAGCAGTTCTTC
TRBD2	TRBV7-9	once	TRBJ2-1	CASRRGLAGDNEQFF	TGTGCCAGCAGAAGAGGACTAGCGGGGGACAATGAGCAGTTCTTC
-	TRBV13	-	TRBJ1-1	CASSFGGPEAFF	TGTGCCAGCAGCTTCGGAGGCCCTGAAGCTTTCTTT
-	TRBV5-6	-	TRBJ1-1	CASSLRGTEAFF	TGTGCCAGCAGCTTAAGAGGCACTGAAGCTTTCTTT
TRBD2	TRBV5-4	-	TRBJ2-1	CASSEKRERKNEQFF	TGTGCCAGCTCAGAAAAGCGGGAGAGGAAGAATGAGCAGTTCTTC
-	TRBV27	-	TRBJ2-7	CASSFQGTYEQYF	TGTGCCAGCAGTTTTCAGGGAACCTACGAGCAGTACTTC
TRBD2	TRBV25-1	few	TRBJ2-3	CASRTMTAGGPDTQYF	TGTGCCAGCAGGACTATGACTGCGGGAGGGCCAGATACGCAGTATTTT
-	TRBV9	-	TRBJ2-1	CASSVGHRSYNEQFF	TGTGCCAGCAGCGTAGGGCACCGCTCCTACAATGAGCAGTTCTTC
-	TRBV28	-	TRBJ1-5	CASRVGPTNSNQPQHF	TGTGCCAGCAGGGTCGGACCTACTAACAGCAATCAGCCCCAGCATTTT
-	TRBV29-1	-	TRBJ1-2	CSVENPSGTNYGYTF	TGCAGCGTTGAAAATCCGTCCGGGACTAACTATGGCTACACCTTC
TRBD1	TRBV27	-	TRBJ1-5	CASSQAFFGTGKQPQHF	TGTGCCAGCAGTCAAGCCTTCTTCGGGACAGGAAAGCAGCCCCAGCATTTT
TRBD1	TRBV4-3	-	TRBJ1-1	CASSPQSTGVNTEAFF	TGCGCCAGCAGCCCTCAATCGACAGGGGTGAACACTGAAGCTTTCTTT
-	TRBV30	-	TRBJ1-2	CAWSVSVGYGYTF	TGTGCCTGGAGTGTGTCGGTAGGCTATGGCTACACCTTC
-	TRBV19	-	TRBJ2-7	CASSTRGAYSYEQYF	TGTGCCAGTAGTACGCGCGGGGCCTACTCCTACGAGCAGTACTTC
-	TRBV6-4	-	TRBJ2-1	CASSDGLGAYNEQFF	TGTGCCAGCAGTGACGGACTGGGAGCCTACAATGAGCAGTTCTTC
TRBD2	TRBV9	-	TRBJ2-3	CASGHSGGSTDTQYF	TGTGCCAGCGGACATAGCGGGGGTTCCACAGATACGCAGTATTTT
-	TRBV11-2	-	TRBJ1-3	CASSLVGNTIYF	TGTGCCAGCAGCCTGGTTGGAAACACCATATATTTT
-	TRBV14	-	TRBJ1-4	CASSQVTGLNEKLFF	TGTGCCAGCAGCCAAGTTACGGGCCTAAATGAAAAACTGTTTTTT
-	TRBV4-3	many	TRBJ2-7	CASSPGTRTYEQYF	TGCGCCAGCAGCCCCGGGACTCGCACCTACGAGCAGTACTTC
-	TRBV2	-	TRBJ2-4	CASSWGVEALAKNIQYF	TGTGCCAGCAGTTGGGGGGTAGAGGCTTTAGCCAAAAACATTCAGTACTTC
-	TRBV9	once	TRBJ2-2	CASSEGPNTGELFF	TGTGCCAGCAGCGAGGGACCGAACACCGGGGAGCTGTTTTTT
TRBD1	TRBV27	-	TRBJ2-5	CASSPIDRAQETQYF	TGTGCCAGCAGTCCGATCGACAGGGCGCAAGAGACCCAGTACTTC
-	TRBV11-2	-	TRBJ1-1	CASSLVREIEAFF	TGTGCCAGCAGCCTCGTCAGGGAGATTGAAGCTTTCTTT
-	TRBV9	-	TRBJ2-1	CASSPRLEPSSYNEQFF	TGTGCCAGCAGCCCACGACTGGAACCTAGCTCCTACAATGAGCAGTTCTTC